The clone carrying this T cell receptor beta chain is a singleton in its sample. This sample is drawn from a study of blood T cell repertoires in COVID-19. Across the whole study: From the United States, Italy and Spain came samples of acute and convalescent COVID-19. Sources were T cells, B-cell-depleted T cells, or PBMCs; the material itself was cDNA or gDNA.

In the authors' workflow: The assay estimated nucleated cells by amplifying reference gene primers. Assay used: immunoSEQ multiplex PCR; TCRdb lists only in-frame clones, some missing. The V and J calls and clone size are taken from that table; D and trimming were inferred from the DNA. The top ten hold 9% to 14% of the sample, which has 30,000 to 45,000 clones, around 90% seen once. Trimming pared 4 bases from V and 3 bases from J, leaving 25 bases between. The CDR3 length is 19 residues. Per germline, CDR1 LGHDT and CDR2 YNNKEL (reference sequence). This rearrangement joins TRBV3-1 (or the pseudogene TRBV3-2) to TRBJ2-1; D may be TRBD2 (5 bases). The clonotype comes from a man aged 65 to 85 with acute or convalescent COVID-19. Sequenced input: peripheral blood. CDR3 region: CASSPPPTLGGPLYNEQFF. The CDR3 DNA is TGTGCCAGCAGCCCCCCCCCGACGCTAGGCGGGCCACTCTACAATGAGCAGTTCTTC.